The rows below give T cell receptor beta chains drawn from one sample of a study of blood T cell repertoires in COVID-19. The table came from immunoSEQ multiplex PCR; TCRdb's copy has only in-frame clones and leaves some out. The sample includes some 46,000 clones, 70% to 90% seen only once; the top ten take about a third. Material for sequencing was peripheral blood. These TCRs come from a woman at least 80 years old with COVID-19, enrolled during active disease. Both conserved end residues are part of each CDR3. The size field is filled for only some rows; it gives once, few, many or a size class.

clone size: NA; CDR3 length: 14; V gene: TRBV7-2; J gene: TRBJ2-7; CDR3 protein: CASRMVAGYDEQYF
clone size: NA; CDR3 length: 14; V gene: TRBV9; J gene: TRBJ1-3; CDR3 protein: CASSVDREGDTIYF
clone size: NA; CDR3 length: 13; V gene: TRBV12-3/TRBV12-4; J gene: TRBJ1-1; CDR3 protein: CASRNTGRGEAFF
clone size: NA; CDR3 length: 12; V gene: TRBV7-9; J gene: TRBJ1-1; CDR3 protein: CASSLVTGRAFF
clone size: NA; CDR3 length: 15; V gene: TRBV18; J gene: TRBJ2-2; CDR3 protein: CASSPRAQVTGELFF
clone size: NA; CDR3 length: 16; V gene: TRBV7-2; J gene: TRBJ2-3; CDR3 protein: CASKARLAPTTDTQYF
clone size: NA; CDR3 length: 17; V gene: TRBV12-5; J gene: TRBJ2-3; CDR3 protein: CASGLGTTSGSTDTQYF
clone size: NA; CDR3 length: 15; V gene: TRBV7-2; J gene: TRBJ2-3; CDR3 protein: CASSAAGTSTDTQYF
clone size: NA; CDR3 length: 14; V gene: TRBV29-1; J gene: TRBJ2-1; CDR3 protein: CSVGVAAGHNEQFF
clone size: once; CDR3 length: 14; V gene: TRBV18; J gene: TRBJ2-5; CDR3 protein: CASSPGTSGGTQYF
clone size: NA; CDR3 length: 15; V gene: TRBV24-1; J gene: TRBJ2-5; CDR3 protein: CATSDSRGPGETQYF
clone size: NA; CDR3 length: 14; V gene: TRBV27; J gene: TRBJ1-1; CDR3 protein: CASSSGRLSGEAFF
clone size: NA; CDR3 length: 15; V gene: TRBV7-2; J gene: TRBJ1-6; CDR3 protein: CASSLGWTGEEPLHF
clone size: NA; CDR3 length: 13; V gene: TRBV11-1; J gene: TRBJ1-1; CDR3 protein: CASSREGDTEAFF
clone size: once; CDR3 length: 14; V gene: TRBV28; J gene: TRBJ1-2; CDR3 protein: CASSPPGLGGGYTF
clone size: NA; CDR3 length: 17; V gene: TRBV3-1/TRBV3-2; J gene: TRBJ1-1; CDR3 protein: CASSQARQGATDTEAFF
clone size: few; CDR3 length: 14; V gene: TRBV18; J gene: TRBJ1-3; CDR3 protein: CASPAGQGGNTIYF